This TCR beta chain was identified during a study of cytomegalovirus exposure and HLA in healthy donors. Separate from the approximately 730-subject first cohort, the approximately 120-subject validation cohort was the one that the donors belonged to. Findings of the study overall: A subsequent analysis found that TCR clusters from the first cohort also tended to co-occur in the approximately 110 validation repertoires, with about 95% of cluster scores above 0. Researchers catalogued 164 TCR beta chains as cytomegalovirus-associated.

Assay used: immunoSEQ multiplex PCR; TCRdb lists only in-frame clones, some missing. The sample gives around 220,000 clones, approximately 88% of which show up once; over 13% is in the top ten. Of note for this clone: Its target is not known. This specimen includes other DNA sequences encoding the same CDR3.

V was trimmed by 1 base and J by 7 bases, leaving 7 bases between them. Germline lookup yields CDR1 SQVTM and CDR2 ANQGSEA. CDR3 length: 11 amino acids. This receptor was taken from a woman in her 30s in good health and CMV-seropositive. The sequenced sample was PBMCs. The chain has TRBV29-1 and TRBJ1-2, with unresolved D. The CDR3, as DNA: TGCAGCGTTGAAGGGCGAGGTGGCTACACCTTC. It yields the protein CSVEGRGGYTF.